Listed here is a single T cell receptor beta chain. What it binds is not known. CDR3 size: 14 residues. J lost 2 bases, V lost 5 bases, and 6 bases had no gene match. Germline CDR1 is SGHTA and CDR2 is FQGNSA. This specimen comes from a study of shared clonotypes between healthy human individuals. Study outcomes and limitations: Estimated richness was generally greater in naive than memory subsets. Rarefaction gave evidence that sorted-subset sequencing remained incomplete despite large depth.

The data were produced by immunoSEQ multiplex PCR, yet TCRdb's version contains in-frame clones alone and is incomplete. The table includes about 2.1 million clones, 93% detected once. As defined, naive CD8 cells were CD45RO-negative and positively selected for CCR7, with terminally differentiated effector memory CD45RA+ cells excluded. All participating donors were Caucasian adults from Nashville, Tennessee. The receptor comes from a man younger than 35 in good health. Some clones in this sample may be carry-over from other donors' samples. The sample consisted of naive CD8+ T cells from PBMCs. This chain connects TRBV7-2 to TRBJ2-7, with 7 bases lining up with TRBD2. The CDR3 region is CASSARLAPYEQYF. CDR3 nucleotide sequence: TGTGCCAGCAGCGCCAGACTAGCCCCCTACGAGCAGTACTTC.